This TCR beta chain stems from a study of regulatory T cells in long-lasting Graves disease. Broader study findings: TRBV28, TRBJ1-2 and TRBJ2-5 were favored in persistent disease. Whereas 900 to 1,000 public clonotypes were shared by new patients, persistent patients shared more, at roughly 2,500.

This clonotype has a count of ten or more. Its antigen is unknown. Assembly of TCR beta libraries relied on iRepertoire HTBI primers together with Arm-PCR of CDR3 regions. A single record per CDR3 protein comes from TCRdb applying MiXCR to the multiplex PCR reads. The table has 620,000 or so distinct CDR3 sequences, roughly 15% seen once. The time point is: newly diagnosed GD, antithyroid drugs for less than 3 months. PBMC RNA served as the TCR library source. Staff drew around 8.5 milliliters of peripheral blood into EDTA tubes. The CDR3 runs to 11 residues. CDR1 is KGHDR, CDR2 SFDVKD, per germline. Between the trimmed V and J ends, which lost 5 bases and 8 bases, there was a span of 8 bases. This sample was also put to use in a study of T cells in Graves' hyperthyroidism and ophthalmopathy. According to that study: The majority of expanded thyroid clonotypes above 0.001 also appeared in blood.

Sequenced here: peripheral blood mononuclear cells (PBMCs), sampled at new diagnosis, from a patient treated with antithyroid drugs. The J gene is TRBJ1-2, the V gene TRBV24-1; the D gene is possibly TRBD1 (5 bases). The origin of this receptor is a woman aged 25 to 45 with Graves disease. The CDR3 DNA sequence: TGTGCCACCAGTGTGGGGGACGGCTACACCTTC. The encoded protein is CATSVGDGYTF.